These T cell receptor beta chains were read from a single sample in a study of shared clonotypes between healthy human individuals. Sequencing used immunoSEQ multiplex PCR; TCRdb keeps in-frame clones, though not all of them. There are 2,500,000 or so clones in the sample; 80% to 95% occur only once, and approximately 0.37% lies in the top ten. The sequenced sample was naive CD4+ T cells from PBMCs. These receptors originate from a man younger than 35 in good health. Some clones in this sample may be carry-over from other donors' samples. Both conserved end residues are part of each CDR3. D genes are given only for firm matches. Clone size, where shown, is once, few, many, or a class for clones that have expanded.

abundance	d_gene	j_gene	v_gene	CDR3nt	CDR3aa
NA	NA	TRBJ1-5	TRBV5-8	TGTGCCAGCAGCTTGTTTCGAAGCAATCAGCCCCAGCATTTT	CASSLFRSNQPQHF
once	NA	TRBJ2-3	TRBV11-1	TGTGCCAGCAGCTTACACCGGGGAGAAGGCACAGATACGCAGTATTTT	CASSLHRGEGTDTQYF
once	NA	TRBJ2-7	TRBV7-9	TGTGCCAGCGCACAGAAACCAACCTACGAGCAGTACTTC	CASAQKPTYEQYF
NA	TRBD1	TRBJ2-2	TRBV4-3	TGCGCCAGCAGCCAACCCCGGACAGGGTATACCGGGGAGCTGTTTTTT	CASSQPRTGYTGELFF
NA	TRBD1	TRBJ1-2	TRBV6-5	TGTGCCAGCAGTCGGGACAGAAACTATGGCTACACCTTC	CASSRDRNYGYTF
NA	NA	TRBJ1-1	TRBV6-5	TGTGCCAGCAGTTACCGGGCAGCCACTGAAGCTTTCTTT	CASSYRAATEAFF
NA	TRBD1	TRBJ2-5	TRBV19	TGTGCCAGTGCAGTTACAGGGGGAAAAGAGACCCAGTACTTC	CASAVTGGKETQYF
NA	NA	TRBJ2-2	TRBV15	TGTGCCACCAGCAGAGAGGGCAGGGTAGATGCCGGGGAGCTGTTTTTT	CATSREGRVDAGELFF
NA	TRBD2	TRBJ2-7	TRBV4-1	TGCGCCAGCAGCCAAATACTAGCGGGAGCCCCCTACGAGCAGTACTTC	CASSQILAGAPYEQYF
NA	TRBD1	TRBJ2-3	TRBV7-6	TGTGCCAGCAGCAGGACAGGGACAGATACGCAGTATTTT	CASSRTGTDTQYF
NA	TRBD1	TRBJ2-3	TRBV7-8	TGTGCCAGCAGCTCCCAGGGGGCCCGGGGCACAGATACGCAGTATTTT	CASSSQGARGTDTQYF
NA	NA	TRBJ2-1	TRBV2	TGTGCCAGCAGTTATTCCTACAATGAGCAGTTCTTC	CASSYSYNEQFF
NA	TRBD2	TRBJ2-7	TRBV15	TGTGCCACCAACGCAGCGGGAGGGACAATCCTCGAGCAGTACTTC	CATNAAGGTILEQYF
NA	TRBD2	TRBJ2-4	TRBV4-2	TGTGCCAGCAGCCAGAGCTCCAGACTAGCGGGGAGGGACATTCAGTACTTC	CASSQSSRLAGRDIQYF
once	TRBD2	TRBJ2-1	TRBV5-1	TGCGCCAGCAGCTTTAATGGCCGAAGGACTAGCGGGAGTACGAATGAGCAGTTCTTC	CASSFNGRRTSGSTNEQFF
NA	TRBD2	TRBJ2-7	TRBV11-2	TGTGCCAGCAGCTTCGGTAGCGGGAGCCCTGAGCAGTACTTC	CASSFGSGSPEQYF
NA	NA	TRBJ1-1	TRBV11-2	TGTGCCAGCAGCCCCGGGATGAACACTGAAGCTTTCTTT	CASSPGMNTEAFF
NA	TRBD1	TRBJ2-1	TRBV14	TGTGCCAGCAGCCGCGACAGGGACAATGAGCAGTTCTTC	CASSRDRDNEQFF
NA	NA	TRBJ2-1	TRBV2	TGTGCCAGCGCCCCGCGGGCATTTGATAACAATGAGCAGTTCTTC	CASAPRAFDNNEQFF
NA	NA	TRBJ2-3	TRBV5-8	TGTGCCAGCAGCATGTTTGGACAGAGCACAGATACGCAGTATTTT	CASSMFGQSTDTQYF
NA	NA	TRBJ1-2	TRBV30	TGTGCCTGTAAAGGACAGATGGGCCTAGTTGATGGCTACACCTTC	CACKGQMGLVDGYTF
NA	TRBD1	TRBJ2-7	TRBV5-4	TGTGCCAGCAGCTTGGGAACAGGGGCTTACGAGCAGTACTTC	CASSLGTGAYEQYF
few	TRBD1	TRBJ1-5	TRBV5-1	TGCGCCAGCAGCTTGGAAGGGGGCGGCAATCAGCCCCAGCATTTT	CASSLEGGGNQPQHF
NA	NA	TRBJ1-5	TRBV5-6	TGTGCCAGCAGCGCCCCTGGGCAGCCCCAGCATTTT	CASSAPGQPQHF
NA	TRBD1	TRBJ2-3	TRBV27	TGTGCCAGCAGTTTTAGGGGGCTTGGGCAGGGTAGCACAGATACGCAGTATTTT	CASSFRGLGQGSTDTQYF
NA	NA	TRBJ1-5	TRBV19	TGTGCCAGTAGTATGAGTCGGGTGGGCAATCAGCCCCAGCATTTT	CASSMSRVGNQPQHF
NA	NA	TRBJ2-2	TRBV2	TGTGCCAGCAGCCCTGGGGGGGCAGGGACTACCGGGGAGCTGTTTTTT	CASSPGGAGTTGELFF
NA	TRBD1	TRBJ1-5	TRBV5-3	TGTGCCAGAAGCTTGTGGGATACAGGGGAGGGTCAGCCCCAGCATTTT	CARSLWDTGEGQPQHF
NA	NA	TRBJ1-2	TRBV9	TGTGCCAGCAGCCCCGAGCTAAGACGGGGCTACACCTTC	CASSPELRRGYTF
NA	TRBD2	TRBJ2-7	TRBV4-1	TGCGCCAGCAGCCAAGGAAGCGGGAGTATGTCCTACGAGCAGTACTTC	CASSQGSGSMSYEQYF
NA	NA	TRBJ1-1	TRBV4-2	TGTGCCAGCAGCCAAGAGGGAGTTTGGCTGAACACTGAAGCTTTCTTT	CASSQEGVWLNTEAFF
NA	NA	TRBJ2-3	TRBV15	TGTGCCACCAGCAGAGATCTGATGGGTTCCGGAGATACGCAGTATTTT	CATSRDLMGSGDTQYF
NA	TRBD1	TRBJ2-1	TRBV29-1	TGCAGCGCAAGGGACAGGGGGCCGTACAATGAGCAGTTCTTC	CSARDRGPYNEQFF
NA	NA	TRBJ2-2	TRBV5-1	TGCGCCAGCAGCTTGGGTGCTAGCTCCACCGGGGAGCTGTTTTTT	CASSLGASSTGELFF
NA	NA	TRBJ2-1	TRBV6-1	TGTGCCAGCAGTGGAAGGAAAACGGGGGACAATGAGCAGTTCTTC	CASSGRKTGDNEQFF
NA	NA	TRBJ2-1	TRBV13	TGTGCCAGCAGCCTATATAAAGGGAGTTCCTACAATGAGCAGTTCTTC	CASSLYKGSSYNEQFF
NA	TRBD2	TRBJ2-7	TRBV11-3	TGTGCCAGCAGCTTAACGGGAGGGACCCACTACGAGCAGTACTTC	CASSLTGGTHYEQYF
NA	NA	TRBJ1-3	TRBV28	TGTGCCAGCAGTTTACTAGACACCGGGGCCTCTGGAAACACCATATATTTT	CASSLLDTGASGNTIYF
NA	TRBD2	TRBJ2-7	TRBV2	TGTGCCAGCAGAGGGCTAGCGGGGGTCTACGAGCAGTACTTC	CASRGLAGVYEQYF
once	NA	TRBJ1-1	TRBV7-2	TGTGCCAGCAGCTTTAGGAAGAACACTGAAGCTTTCTTT	CASSFRKNTEAFF
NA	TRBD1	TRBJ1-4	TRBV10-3	TGTGCCATCAGTAGACAGGGGGAAGTTGAAAAACTGTTTTTT	CAISRQGEVEKLFF
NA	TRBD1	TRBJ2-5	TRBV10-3	TGTGCCATCAGTGAGGTGACAGGGGACCTCCAAGAGACCCAGTACTTC	CAISEVTGDLQETQYF
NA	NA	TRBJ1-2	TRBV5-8	TGTGCCAGCAGCACCACATACTATGGCTACACCTTC	CASSTTYYGYTF
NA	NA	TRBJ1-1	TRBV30	TGTGCCTGGAGTGACGGTGGGGGGTACGCTGAAGCTTTCTTT	CAWSDGGGYAEAFF
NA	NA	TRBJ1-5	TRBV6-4	TGTGCCAGCAGTATGGAGGGTGGGCAGCCCCAGCATTTT	CASSMEGGQPQHF
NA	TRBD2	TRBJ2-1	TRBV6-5	TGTGCCAGCAGTTCTCTAGCGGGCCCCTACAATGAGCAGTTCTTC	CASSSLAGPYNEQFF
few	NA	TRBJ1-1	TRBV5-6	TGTGCCAGCAGCTTGGCAGTTCATGAGGCTTTCTTT	CASSLAVHEAFF
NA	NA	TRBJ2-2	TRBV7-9	TGTGCCAGCAGCTCCGACCCTTGGGGCACCGGGGAGCTGTTTTTT	CASSSDPWGTGELFF
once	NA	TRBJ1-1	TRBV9	TGTGCCAGCAGCGTAGAGGGCGCGCGGAACACTGAAGCTTTCTTT	CASSVEGARNTEAFF